This T cell receptor (beta chain) stems from a study of shared clonotypes between healthy human individuals. Study details: Three CD4 naive, three CD4 memory, two CD8 naive and one CD8 memory plate were used per donor.

CD45RO-negative, CCR7-positively selected cells formed the naive CD8 fraction, excluding terminally differentiated effector memory CD45RA+ cells. This clone was counted once. Mismatch with germline at one junction end may stem from a read error. The repertoire was sequenced with immunoSEQ multiplex PCR; TCRdb's copy has only in-frame clones and lacks some. Among some 2,000,000 clones listed, about 95% were seen once. The receptor was isolated from a man between 18 and 35 years old in good health. The sequencing input was naive CD8+ T cells sorted from blood.

The CDR3: CASSFYCDYGYTF. CDR3 sequence (DNA): TGTGCTAGCAGCTTTTACTGTGACTATGGCTACACCTTC. The chain couples TRBV7-7 to TRBJ1-2; D is uncertain. Germline assignment: CDR1 SSHAT and CDR2 FNYEAQ (reference sequence). CDR3 length: 13 amino acids.